A selection of T cell receptor beta chains follows, all from one sample in a study of T cell changes during pregnancy in multiple sclerosis. TCRdb's table, derived via immunoSEQ multiplex PCR, lists solely in-frame clones and lacks some. The top ten clones hold approximately 1.1% of a sample with tens of thousands of clones, 85% to 95% of them seen once. The source was peripheral blood, collected in the third trimester of pregnancy. These receptors originate from a female donor with multiple sclerosis, enrolled in a pregnancy study. Each CDR3 is given without its conserved first and last residue.

v_call	j_call	cdr3_aa
TRBV18	TRBJ2-1	ASSPAGLAGLNEQF
TRBV7-2	TRBJ2-1	ASILSGTGVSYNEQF
TRBV5-1	TRBJ1-2	ASSSTGYGEGQGYT
TRBV29-1	TRBJ2-1	SVIYPAGAFEQF
TRBV7-6	TRBJ1-5	ASSLAPDQPQH
TRBV28	TRBJ2-7	ASSVHVLAIKTYEQY
TRBV5-1	TRBJ2-1	ASSSILAAQDNEQF
TRBV27	TRBJ2-3	ASSLPQGGTDTQY
TRBV6-1	TRBJ1-2	ASSEAPGVNYGYT
TRBV13	TRBJ1-1	ASSLVSNTEAF
TRBV28	TRBJ2-5	ASSSASGYQETQY
TRBV11-2	TRBJ2-3	ASSQTSGSVDTQY
TRBV4-3	TRBJ2-7	ASSQERTRPHEQY
TRBV6-1	TRBJ2-3	ASSEAVRSPVDTQY
TRBV7-2	TRBJ2-7	ASSLEDRSYEQY
TRBV10-3	TRBJ2-1	AIALAGYNEQF
TRBV10-1	TRBJ1-3	ASRSQRTPSSGNTIY
TRBV5-4	TRBJ1-1	ASSPGGANTEAF
TRBV4-1	TRBJ2-7	ASRPLAGPHEQY
TRBV7-3	TRBJ2-3	ASSPVAASTDTQY
TRBV9	TRBJ2-4	ASSVGGGAKNIQY
TRBV6-5	TRBJ1-5	ASSYGYQGNQPQH
TRBV28	TRBJ2-1	ASSFGLTSPYNEQF
TRBV5-4	TRBJ2-2	ASSLAGTPFNTGELF
TRBV5-1	TRBJ2-7	ASSPGTGSLHEQY
TRBV7-8	TRBJ2-1	ASRPVDSSSYNEQF
TRBV5-4	TRBJ2-5	ASSAQTGGLLMTQY
TRBV7-9	TRBJ1-4	ASSLRTETGINEKLF